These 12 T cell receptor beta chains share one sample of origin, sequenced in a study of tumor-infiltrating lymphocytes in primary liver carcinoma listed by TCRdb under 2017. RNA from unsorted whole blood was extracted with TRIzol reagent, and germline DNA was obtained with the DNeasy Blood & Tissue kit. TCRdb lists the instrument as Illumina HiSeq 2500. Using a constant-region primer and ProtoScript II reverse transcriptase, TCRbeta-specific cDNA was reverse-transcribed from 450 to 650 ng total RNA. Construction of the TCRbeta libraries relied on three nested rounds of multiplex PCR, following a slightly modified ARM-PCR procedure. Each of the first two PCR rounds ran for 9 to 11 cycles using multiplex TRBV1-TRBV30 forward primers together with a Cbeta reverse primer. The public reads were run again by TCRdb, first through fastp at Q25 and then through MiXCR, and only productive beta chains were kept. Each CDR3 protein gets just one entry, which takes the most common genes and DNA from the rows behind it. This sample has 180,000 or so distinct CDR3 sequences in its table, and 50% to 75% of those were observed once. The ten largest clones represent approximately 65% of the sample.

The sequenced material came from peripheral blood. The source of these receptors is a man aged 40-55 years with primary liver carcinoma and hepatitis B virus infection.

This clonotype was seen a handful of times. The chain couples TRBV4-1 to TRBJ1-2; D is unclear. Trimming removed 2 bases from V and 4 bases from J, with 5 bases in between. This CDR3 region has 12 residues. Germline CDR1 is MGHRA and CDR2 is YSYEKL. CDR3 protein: CASSQSGYGYTF. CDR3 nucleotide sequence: TGCGCCAGCAGCCAATCCGGCTATGGCTACACCTTC.

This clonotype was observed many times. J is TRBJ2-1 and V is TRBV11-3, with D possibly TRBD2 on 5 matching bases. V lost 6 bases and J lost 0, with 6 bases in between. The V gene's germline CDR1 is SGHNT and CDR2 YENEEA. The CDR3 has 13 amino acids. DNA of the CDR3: TGTGCCAGCAGTGGAGGCTCCTACAATGAGCAGTTCTTC. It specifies CASSGGSYNEQFF.

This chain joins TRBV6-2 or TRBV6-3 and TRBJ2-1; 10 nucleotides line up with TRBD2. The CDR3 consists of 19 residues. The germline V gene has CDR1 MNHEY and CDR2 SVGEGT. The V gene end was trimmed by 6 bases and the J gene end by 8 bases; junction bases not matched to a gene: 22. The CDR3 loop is CASSRSSGSPVRRYDEQFF. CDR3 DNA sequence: TGTGCCAGCAGCCGGTCTAGCGGGAGCCCCGTTAGGAGGTACGATGAGCAGTTCTTC.

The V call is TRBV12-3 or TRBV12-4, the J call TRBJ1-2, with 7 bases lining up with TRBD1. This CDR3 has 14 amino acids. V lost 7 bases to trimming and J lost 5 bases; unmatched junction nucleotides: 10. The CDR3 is CASNIPGQIYGYTF. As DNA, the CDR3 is TGTGCCAGCAATATCCCGGGACAGATTTATGGCTACACCTTC.

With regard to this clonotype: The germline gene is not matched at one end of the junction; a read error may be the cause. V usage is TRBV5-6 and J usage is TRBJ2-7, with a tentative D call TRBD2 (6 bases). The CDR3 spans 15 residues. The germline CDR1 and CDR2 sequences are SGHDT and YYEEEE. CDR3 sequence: CASGLNVPAGYEQYF. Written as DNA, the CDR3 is TGTGCCAGCGGCTTGAATGTACCGGCGGGGTACGAGCAGTACTTC.

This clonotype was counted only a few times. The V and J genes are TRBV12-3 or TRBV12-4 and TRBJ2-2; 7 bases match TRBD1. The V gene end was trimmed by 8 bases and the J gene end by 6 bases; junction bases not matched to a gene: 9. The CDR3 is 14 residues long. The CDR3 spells CASRWTTGAGELFF. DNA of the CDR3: TGTGCCAGCCGCTGGACAACAGGGGCCGGGGAGCTGTTTTTT.

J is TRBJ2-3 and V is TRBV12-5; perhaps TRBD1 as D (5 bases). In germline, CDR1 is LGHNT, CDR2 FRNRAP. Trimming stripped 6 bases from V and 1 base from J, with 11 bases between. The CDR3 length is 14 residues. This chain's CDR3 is CASGREQGTDTQYF. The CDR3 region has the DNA TGTGCTAGTGGCCGAGAACAGGGCACAGATACGCAGTATTTT.

The CDR3 loop is CAIRAGLNNEQFF. The CDR3 coding sequence is TGTGCCATCAGGGCCGGATTGAACAATGAGCAGTTCTTC. The chain recombines TRBV10-3 with TRBJ2-1; unclear D gene. The germline gives CDR1 ENHRY, CDR2 SYGVKD. The CDR3 covers 13 residues. Trimming left V 6 bases short and J 5 bases short, with 11 bases between.

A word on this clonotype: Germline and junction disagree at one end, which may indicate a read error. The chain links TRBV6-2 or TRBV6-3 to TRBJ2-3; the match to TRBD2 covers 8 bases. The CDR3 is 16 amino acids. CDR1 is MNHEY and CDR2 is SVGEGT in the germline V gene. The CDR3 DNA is TGTGCCAGCAGTTACTCTCCGGGAGGGAACACAGATACACAGTATTTT. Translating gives CASSYSPGGNTDTQYF.

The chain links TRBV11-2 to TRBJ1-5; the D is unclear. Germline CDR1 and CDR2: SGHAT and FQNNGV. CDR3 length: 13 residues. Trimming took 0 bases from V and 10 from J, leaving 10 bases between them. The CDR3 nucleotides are TGTGCCAGCAGCTTAGATGAGTGGGAACCCCAGCATTTT. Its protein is CASSLDEWEPQHF.

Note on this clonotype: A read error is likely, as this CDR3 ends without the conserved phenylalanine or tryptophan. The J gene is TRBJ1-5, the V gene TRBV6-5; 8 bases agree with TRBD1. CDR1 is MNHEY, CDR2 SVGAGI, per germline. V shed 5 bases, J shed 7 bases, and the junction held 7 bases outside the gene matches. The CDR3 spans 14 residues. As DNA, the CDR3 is TGTGCCAGCAGTCGCGGACAGGGCCGGCAGCCCCAGCATATT. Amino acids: CASSRGQGRQPQHI.

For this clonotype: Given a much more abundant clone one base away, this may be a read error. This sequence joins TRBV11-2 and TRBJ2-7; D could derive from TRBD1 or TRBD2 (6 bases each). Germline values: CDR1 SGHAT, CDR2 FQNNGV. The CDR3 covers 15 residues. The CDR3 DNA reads TGTGCCAGCAGCTTAATCGGGGGCCTCGGTTACGAGCAGTGCTTC. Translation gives CASSLIGGLGYEQCF.